The clone carrying this T cell receptor beta chain was counted only a few times. One end of the junction is discordant with germline, which a read error may explain. The data derive from a study of blood T cells in healthy people across ages. Combining a sample-barcoded 5' primer with a J-beta primer mix, a second PCR ran for roughly 7 to 11 cycles. Each CDR3 protein is one row after TCRdb ran MiXCR on the 5' RACE reads. The sample gives more than 1.4 million distinct CDR3 sequences, approximately 42% of which show up once; 7% to 9% is in the top ten. Per germline, CDR1 MNHEY and CDR2 SMNVEV (reference sequence). The CDR3 is 14 amino acids.

This rearrangement joins TRBV27 to TRBJ2-7; 7 positions agree with TRBD1. The source is a young woman in good health. The material sequenced was blood. CDR3 sequence reads: CASSISGTAYEQYF. In DNA form, the CDR3 reads TGTGCCAGCAGTATATCCGGGACAGCCTATGAGCAGTACTTC.